This is a list of T cell receptor beta chains from one sample in a study of graft-versus-host responses after intestinal transplantation. This table comes from immunoSEQ multiplex PCR, and its TCRdb copy is limited to in-frame clones, with some not included. This table has 70,000 to 95,000 clones, roughly 90% appearing once. No cognate antigen is known for these TCRs. Specimen: unstimulated CD4+ T cells sorted from spleen or lymph node cells, collected before intestinal transplant. Receptor source: a human donor who received an intestinal transplant. CDR3s include the opening cysteine and the closing phenylalanine or tryptophan. D genes are given only for firm matches. Size values are once, few and many counts, or a class for expanded clones, and some rows have none.

j_call d_call clone_size v_call cdr3_nt cdr3_aa
TRBJ2-6 TRBD1 NA TRBV5-4 TGTGCCAGCAGCTTCTCCCCAGGGGGATACTCTGGGGCCAACGTCCTGACTTTC CASSFSPGGYSGANVLTF
TRBJ1-6 NA NA TRBV6-4 TGTGCCAGCAGTGACTCGGGCAGGGCGAATTCACCCCTCCACTTT CASSDSGRANSPLHF
TRBJ2-1 TRBD2 NA TRBV18 TGTGCCAGCTCACCTACTGCTCCGGGGGGGCTCAACAATGAGCAGTTCTTC CASSPTAPGGLNNEQFF
TRBJ1-1 NA once TRBV5-1 TGCGCCAGCAGCTTGCGGGCGGGACGGAACACTGAAGCTTTCTTT CASSLRAGRNTEAFF
TRBJ2-7 NA NA TRBV5-4 TGTGCCAGCAGCTTGGGTCGGGGGTCGACCTACGAGCAGTACTTC CASSLGRGSTYEQYF
TRBJ2-7 NA NA TRBV6-5 TGTGCCAGCAGGAACCCAGGGGTCGCCTACGAGCAGTACTTC CASRNPGVAYEQYF
TRBJ1-1 NA NA TRBV5-1 TGCGCCAGCAGCTGGAGCCCGGGGGTGGCGGGAAGCACTGAAGCTTTCTTT CASSWSPGVAGSTEAFF
TRBJ1-2 TRBD1 NA TRBV5-4 TGTGCCAGCAGCTTCCGTGGGACAGGGACTTATGGCTACACCTTC CASSFRGTGTYGYTF
TRBJ2-2 TRBD2 NA TRBV7-6 TGTGCCAGCAGCTTTTCTAGCGGGGGACCGAACACCGGGGAGCTGTTTTTT CASSFSSGGPNTGELFF
TRBJ1-6 TRBD1 once TRBV5-1 TGCGCCAGCAGCTTGGCCGGGACAGGAGAAAGCTCCTATAATTCACCCCTCCACTTT CASSLAGTGESSYNSPLHF
TRBJ1-1 NA NA TRBV4-2 TGTGCCAGCAGCCAAGCAGGGCCGAACACTGAAGCTTTCTTT CASSQAGPNTEAFF
TRBJ2-3 NA NA TRBV27 TGTGCCAGCAGTTCTTGGGGGCCGGGCACAGATACGCAGTATTTT CASSSWGPGTDTQYF
TRBJ1-1 TRBD1 NA TRBV5-6 TGTGCCAGCAGCTGGGGGACAGTAACTGAAGCTTTCTTT CASSWGTVTEAFF
TRBJ1-2 NA NA TRBV6-1 TGTGCCAGTTACCAGACAGGCGAAAACTATGGCTACACCTTC CASYQTGENYGYTF
TRBJ2-1 TRBD2 NA TRBV9 TGTGCCAGCAGCGTAGGGGGGAGCGGGGTAGATGAGCAGTTCTTC CASSVGGSGVDEQFF
TRBJ2-7 NA NA TRBV18 TGTGCCAGCTCCGGCCTCCAAGGCGGATCCGAGCAGTACTTC CASSGLQGGSEQYF
TRBJ2-3 TRBD2 once TRBV4-2 TGTGCCAGCAGCCAGAAACTAGCGGGGGCGGATACGCAGTATTTT CASSQKLAGADTQYF
TRBJ2-5 TRBD2 NA TRBV9 TGTGCCAGCAGCGTTACTGTTGGCGGGGGGTCGGAGACCCAGTACTTC CASSVTVGGGSETQYF
TRBJ2-4 TRBD2 once TRBV4-1 TGCGCCAGCAGCCAAAACGGGGGGGACGACATTCAGTACTTC CASSQNGGDDIQYF
TRBJ2-3 TRBD1 NA TRBV7-9 TGTGCCAGCAGCAAATCTACAGGGGTTTCAGATACGCAGTATTTT CASSKSTGVSDTQYF
TRBJ1-4 NA NA TRBV5-4 TGTGCCAGCAGCTTGGGACAGGCACCAAATGAAAAACTGTTTTTT CASSLGQAPNEKLFF
TRBJ1-3 NA NA TRBV5-6 TGTGCCAGCAGCTTGATGGGTAGCGGTTCTGGAAACACCATATATTTT CASSLMGSGSGNTIYF
TRBJ2-7 NA NA TRBV18 TGTGCCAGCTCACCCCCCGGGACACTATACGAGCAGTACTTC CASSPPGTLYEQYF
TRBJ1-2 NA NA TRBV9 TGTGCCAGCAGCGCACAGGTAGCTAACTATGGCTACACCTTC CASSAQVANYGYTF
TRBJ1-4 NA NA TRBV14 TGTGCCAGCAGCCAAGGTGCACAGGGAAGAAATGAAAAACTGTTTTTT CASSQGAQGRNEKLFF
TRBJ1-5 NA NA TRBV5-1 TGCGCCAGCAGCCGCGATAGCAATCAGCCCCAGCATTTT CASSRDSNQPQHF
TRBJ1-1 TRBD1 NA TRBV6-5 TGTGCCAGCAGTTACTCGACGGACAGGGGGCATGCTTTCTTT CASSYSTDRGHAFF
TRBJ2-1 TRBD2 NA TRBV25-1 TGTGCCAGCAGCCTAGCGGGGGCGGGGAATGAGCAGTTCTTC CASSLAGAGNEQFF
TRBJ2-5 TRBD2 NA TRBV5-1 TGCGCCAGCAGTGGGGAGGGGACAGAGACCCAGTACTTC CASSGEGTETQYF
TRBJ1-2 NA NA TRBV4-1 TGCGCCAGCAGCCAAGATACCTGGCCCGGCGGGCGAAACTATGGCTACACCTTC CASSQDTWPGGRNYGYTF
TRBJ2-5 NA NA TRBV25-1 TGTGCCAGCAGGAGCAAGGAGACCCAGTACTTC CASRSKETQYF
TRBJ1-5 NA few TRBV6-1 TGTGCCAGCAGTCGGGACTGGAGCAATCAGCCCCAGCATTTT CASSRDWSNQPQHF
TRBJ2-3 TRBD1 NA TRBV6-5 TGTGCCAGCAGTTATGGGGGACAGGGAGGTTTGGATACGCAGTATTTT CASSYGGQGGLDTQYF
TRBJ2-2 NA NA TRBV10-1 TGCGCCAGCAGTGAGACGCCCCGGACCGGGGAGCTGTTTTTT CASSETPRTGELFF
TRBJ2-7 NA NA TRBV5-5 TGTGCCAGCAGCTTGTTAGGGAGGGGGTACGAGCAGTACTTC CASSLLGRGYEQYF
TRBJ2-3 TRBD2 NA TRBV4-1 TGCGCCAGCAGCCAAGATCCTCATCTAGCGGGGCAAGCTAGCACAGATACGCAGTATTTT CASSQDPHLAGQASTDTQYF
TRBJ2-3 NA NA TRBV4-2 TGTGCCAGCAGCCAACTGGGGACTGGCACAGATACGCAGTATTTT CASSQLGTGTDTQYF
TRBJ2-3 NA NA TRBV5-4 TGTGCCAGCAGCTACGAGCTGACAGATACGCAGTATTTT CASSYELTDTQYF
TRBJ2-7 TRBD1 NA TRBV5-4 TGTGCCAGCAGCTGGGACAGGACCTACGAGCAGTACTTC CASSWDRTYEQYF
TRBJ2-5 TRBD2 once TRBV7-2 TGTGCCAGCAGGGAGGGACTAGCGGGGGGGCAAGAGACCCAGTACTTC CASREGLAGGQETQYF
TRBJ1-1 NA NA TRBV6-1 TGTGCCAGCCTCTCGCCCCAGGGGAACACTGAAGCTTTCTTT CASLSPQGNTEAFF
TRBJ1-4 TRBD1 NA TRBV6-6 TGTGCCAGCAACGACAGGGGTGCAACTAATGAAAAACTGTTTTTT CASNDRGATNEKLFF
TRBJ2-5 TRBD2 NA TRBV5-1 TGCGCCAGCAGCTTGTGGACTAGCGGGGCACTCCAAGAGACCCAGTACTTC CASSLWTSGALQETQYF
TRBJ2-1 NA NA TRBV12-5 TGTGCTAGTGGTTTGGGACCTGATAGGGGTGAGCAGTTCTTC CASGLGPDRGEQFF
TRBJ2-5 TRBD1 NA TRBV27 TGTGCCAGCAGTACCAGGGGGGAGACCCAGTACTTC CASSTRGETQYF
TRBJ1-1 NA NA TRBV15 TGTGCCACCAGCAGGTACGCGGACACTGAAGCTTTCTTT CATSRYADTEAFF
TRBJ2-1 TRBD2 NA TRBV2 TGTGCCAGCAGTGAAGAAGCGGGGGTGGGGTTCTTC CASSEEAGVGFF
TRBJ2-1 TRBD1 once TRBV27 TGTGCCAGCAAGGGACAGGTGATTACCAATGAGCAGTTCTTC CASKGQVITNEQFF
TRBJ2-6 TRBD1 NA TRBV4-1 TGCGCCAGCAGCCGCAAAACGACAGGGAGCTCTGGGGCCAACGTCCTGACTTTC CASSRKTTGSSGANVLTF